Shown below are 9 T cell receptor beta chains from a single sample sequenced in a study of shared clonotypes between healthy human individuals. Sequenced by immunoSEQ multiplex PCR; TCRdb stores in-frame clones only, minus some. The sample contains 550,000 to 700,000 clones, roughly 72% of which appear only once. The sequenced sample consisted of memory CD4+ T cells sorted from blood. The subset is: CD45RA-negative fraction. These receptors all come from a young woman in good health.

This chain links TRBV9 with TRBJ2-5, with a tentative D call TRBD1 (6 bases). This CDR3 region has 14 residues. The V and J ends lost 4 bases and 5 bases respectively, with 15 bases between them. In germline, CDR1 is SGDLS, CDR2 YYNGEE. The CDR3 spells CASSPQGFTETQYF. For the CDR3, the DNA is TGTGCCAGCAGCCCGCAGGGGTTTACTGAGACCCAGTACTTC.

CDR3: CASSAGRDYEQYF. The CDR3 DNA reads as TGCGCCAGCAGCGCGGGACGGGACTACGAGCAGTACTTC. The chain uses TRBV5-1 and TRBJ2-7, with D maybe TRBD2 (6 bases). CDR1 and CDR2 from the germline V gene are SGHRS and YFSETQ. The germline V and J ends were trimmed by 4 bases and 3 bases, with 11 bases remaining between them. The CDR3 is 13 amino acids.

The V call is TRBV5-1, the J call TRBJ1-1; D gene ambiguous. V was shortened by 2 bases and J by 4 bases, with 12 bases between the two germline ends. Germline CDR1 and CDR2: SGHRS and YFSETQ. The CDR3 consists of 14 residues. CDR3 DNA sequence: TGCGCCAGCAGCTTTTCACCCCCGGGCACTGAAGCTTTCTTT. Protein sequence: CASSFSPPGTEAFF. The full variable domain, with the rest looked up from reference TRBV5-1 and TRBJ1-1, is KAGVTQTPRYLIKTRGQQVTLSCSPISGHRSVSWYQQTPGQGLQFLFEYFSETQRNKGNFPGRFSGRQFSNSRSEMNVSTLELGDSALYLCASSFSPPGTEAFFGQGTRLTVV.

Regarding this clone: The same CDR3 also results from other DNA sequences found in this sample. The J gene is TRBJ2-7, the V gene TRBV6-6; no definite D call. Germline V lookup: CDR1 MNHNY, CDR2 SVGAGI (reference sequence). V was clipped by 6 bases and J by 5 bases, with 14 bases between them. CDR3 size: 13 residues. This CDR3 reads CASRPSGSHEQYF. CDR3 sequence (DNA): TGTGCCAGCAGACCTAGTGGTTCCCACGAGCAGTACTTC.

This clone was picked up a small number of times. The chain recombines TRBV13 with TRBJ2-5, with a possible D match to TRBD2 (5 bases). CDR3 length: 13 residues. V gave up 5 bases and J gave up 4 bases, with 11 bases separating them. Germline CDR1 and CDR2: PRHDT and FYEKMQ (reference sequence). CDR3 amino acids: CASSPDLLETQYF. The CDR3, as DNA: TGTGCCAGCAGCCCGGACTTACTAGAGACCCAGTACTTC.

CDR3 loop: CASSPVPPGETEAFF. In DNA, the CDR3 is TGTGCCAGTAGTCCGGTACCCCCGGGGGAAACTGAAGCTTTCTTT. V gene TRBV19 combines with J gene TRBJ1-1, with a possible D match to TRBD1 (5 bases). Germline CDR1 and CDR2: LNHDA and SQIVND (reference sequence). V dropped 5 bases and J dropped 5 bases, with 18 bases sitting between them. CDR3 length equals 15 residues. The variable domain in full, completed from reference TRBV19 and TRBJ1-1, reads DGGITQSPKYLFRKEGQNVTLSCEQNLNHDAMYWYRQDPGQGLRLIYYSQIVNDFQKGDIAEGYSVSREKKESFPLTVTSAQKNPTAFYLCASSPVPPGETEAFFGQGTRLTVV.

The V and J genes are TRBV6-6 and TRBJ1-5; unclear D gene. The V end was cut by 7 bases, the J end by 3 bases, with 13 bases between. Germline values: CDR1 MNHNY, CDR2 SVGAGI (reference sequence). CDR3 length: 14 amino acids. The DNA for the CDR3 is TGTGCCAGCACTAAGGAGAACGACAATCAGCCCCAGCATTTT. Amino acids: CASTKENDNQPQHF.

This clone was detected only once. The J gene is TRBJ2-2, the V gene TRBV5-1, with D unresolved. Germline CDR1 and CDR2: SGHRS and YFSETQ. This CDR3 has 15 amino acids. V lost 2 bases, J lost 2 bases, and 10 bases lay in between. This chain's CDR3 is CASSLFAGNTGELFF. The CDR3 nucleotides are TGCGCCAGCAGCTTATTCGCCGGCAACACCGGGGAGCTGTTTTTT.

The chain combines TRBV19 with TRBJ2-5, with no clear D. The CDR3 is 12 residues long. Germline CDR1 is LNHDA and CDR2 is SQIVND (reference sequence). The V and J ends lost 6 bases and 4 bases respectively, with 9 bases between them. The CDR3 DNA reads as TGTGCCAGTAGGGGATCAGGAGAGACCCAGTACTTC. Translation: CASRGSGETQYF.